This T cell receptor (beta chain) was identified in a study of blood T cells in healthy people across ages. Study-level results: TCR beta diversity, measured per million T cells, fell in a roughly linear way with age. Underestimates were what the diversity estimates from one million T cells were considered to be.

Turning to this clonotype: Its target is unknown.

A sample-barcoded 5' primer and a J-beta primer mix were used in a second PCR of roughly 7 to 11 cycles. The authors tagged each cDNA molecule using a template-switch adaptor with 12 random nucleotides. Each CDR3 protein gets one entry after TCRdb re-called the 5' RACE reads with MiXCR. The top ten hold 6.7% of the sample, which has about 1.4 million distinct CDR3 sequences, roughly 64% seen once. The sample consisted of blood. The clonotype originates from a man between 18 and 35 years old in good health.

The CDR3 DNA is TGTGCCAGCAGCGCCAGTCCGGGACAGTACACTTATGGCTACACCTTC. As protein: CASSASPGQYTYGYTF. This chain connects TRBV7-9 to TRBJ1-2, with TRBD1 identical over 7 bases. The CDR3 has 16 amino acids. Germline CDR1 and CDR2: SEHNR and FQNEAQ (reference sequence). V was clipped by 5 bases and J by 5 bases; unmatched bases: 14.